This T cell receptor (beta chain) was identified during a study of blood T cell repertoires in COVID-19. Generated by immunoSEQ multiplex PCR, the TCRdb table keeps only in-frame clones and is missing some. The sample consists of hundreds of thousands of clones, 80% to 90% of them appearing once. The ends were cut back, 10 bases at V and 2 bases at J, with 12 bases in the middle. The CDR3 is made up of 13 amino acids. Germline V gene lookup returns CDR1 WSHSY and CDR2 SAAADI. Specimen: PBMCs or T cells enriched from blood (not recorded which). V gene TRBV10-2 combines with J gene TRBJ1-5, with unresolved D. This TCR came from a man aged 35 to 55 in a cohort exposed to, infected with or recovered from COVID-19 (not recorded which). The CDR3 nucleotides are TGCGCCACCCGGTCTTTCGGCAATCAGCCCCAGCATTTT. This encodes CATRSFGNQPQHF.